This TCR beta chain was identified during a study of identical twins. A universal primer site was added by template switching, and unique molecular identifiers were carried by the cDNA. One entry per CDR3 protein, called by TCRdb with MiXCR from the 5' RACE reads. The table records about 470,000 distinct CDR3 sequences, roughly 24% of them present only once. This clonotype was observed a few times. The CDR3 sequence is 12 residues long. The germline CDR1 and CDR2 sequences are LGHNT and FRNRAP. V gave up 5 bases and J gave up 5 bases, with 10 bases separating them. These records were also assigned to another study, of T cells expressing NK-cell markers.

The chain is built from TRBV12-5 and TRBJ2-7; D is perhaps TRBD1 (5 bases). This sequence originates from a woman younger than 35 in good health. Input material: CD4+ T cells sorted from blood. The CDR3 is CASGLQVNEQYF. The CDR3, as DNA: TGTGCTAGTGGTCTACAGGTGAACGAGCAGTACTTC.